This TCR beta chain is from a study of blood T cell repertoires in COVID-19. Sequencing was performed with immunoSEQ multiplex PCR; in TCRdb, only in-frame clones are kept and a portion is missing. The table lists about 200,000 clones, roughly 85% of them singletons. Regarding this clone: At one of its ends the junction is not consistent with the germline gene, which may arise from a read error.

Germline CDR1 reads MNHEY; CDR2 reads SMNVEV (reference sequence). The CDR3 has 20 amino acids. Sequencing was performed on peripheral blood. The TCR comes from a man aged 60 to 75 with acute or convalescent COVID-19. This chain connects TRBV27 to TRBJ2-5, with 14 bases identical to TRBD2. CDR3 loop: CANSLKGWGLAGEWGETQYF. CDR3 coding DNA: TGTGCCAACAGTTTAAAGGGGTGGGGACTAGCGGGAGAATGGGGAGAGACCCAGTACTTC.